Presented here are 31 T cell receptor beta chains from one specimen sequenced in a study of OX40 agonist ivuxolimab in advanced cancers. Profiled with immunoSEQ multiplex PCR; TCRdb holds only in-frame clones, not every one. The repertoire holds tens of thousands of clones, with about 85% as singletons. The specimen was CD4+ or CD8+ T cells sorted from blood, collected in a trial of the OX40 agonist ivuxolimab. Receptors were obtained from an adult with an advanced solid tumor such as melanoma, head and neck, liver or kidney cancer.

This rearrangement joins TRBV6-1 to TRBJ2-6; D remains ambiguous. Trimming pared 10 bases from V and 0 bases from J, leaving 7 bases between. Germline V gene sequence: CDR1 MNHNS, CDR2 SASEGT. The CDR3 spans 13 residues. CDR3 in amino acids: CATQSSGANVLTF. CDR3 sequence (DNA): TGTGCCACCCAGAGCTCTGGGGCCAACGTCCTGACTTTC.

This rearrangement joins TRBV5-1 to TRBJ2-1; 11 positions match TRBD2. The CDR3 consists of 18 residues. The V segment lost 4 bases and the J segment 2 bases; nucleotides outside the gene matches: 11. From germline, CDR1 is SGHRS and CDR2 YFSETQ. The CDR3 spells CASSLGQTLAGAYNEQFF. The DNA of the CDR3 is TGCGCCAGCAGCCTGGGACAGACACTAGCGGGAGCCTACAATGAGCAGTTCTTC.

Comment on this clone: A read error may account for a junction end that differs from germline. The J gene is TRBJ2-7, the V gene TRBV7-7; D gene unclear. The CDR3 spans 14 residues. Germline CDR1 SSHAT, CDR2 FNYEAQ (reference sequence). CDR3 region: CASSFSLETYEQYF. Written as DNA, the CDR3 is TGTGCTAGCAGCTTCTCTTTAGAAACCTACGAGCAGTACTTC.

The J gene is TRBJ2-6, the V gene TRBV23-1, with TRBD2 as a possible D gene (6 bases). TRBV23-1 is an ORF, with its function uncertain. The CDR3 runs 17 residues. Trimming cost V 3 bases and J 0 bases, with 12 bases left between them. CDR3 DNA sequence: TGCGCCAGCAGTCACCAGGGACTGATCTCTGGGGCCAACGTCCTGACTTTC. Its protein product is CASSHQGLISGANVLTF.

This chain uses TRBV2 with TRBJ1-2, with D possibly matching TRBD1 (5 bases). With 4 bases removed from V and 7 bases from J, the gap between germline ends came to 13 bases. Per germline, CDR1 SNHLY and CDR2 FYNNEI. The CDR3 spans 13 residues. Here the CDR3 DNA reads TGTGCCAGCAGTGGGGAGGGGCTGGCTGGCTACACCTTC. This encodes CASSGEGLAGYTF. Complete variable domain (other parts from reference TRBV2 and TRBJ1-2): EPEVTQTPSHQVTQMGQEVILRCVPISNHLYFYWYRQILGQKVEFLVSFYNNEISEKSEIFDDQFSVERPDGSNFTLKIRSTKLEDSAMYFCASSGEGLAGYTFGSGTRLTVV.

This clone was seen only once. CDR3 DNA: TGTGCCAGCAGTGCCAACAGGGTAAGAAATCAGCCCCAGCATTTT. Protein: CASSANRVRNQPQHF. The chain has TRBV6-6 and TRBJ1-5; a possible D gene is TRBD1 (6 bases). Per germline, CDR1 MNHNY and CDR2 SVGAGI (reference sequence). This CDR3 is 15 amino acids long. Trimming shortened V by 5 bases and J by 4 bases, and 15 bases separated the two germline ends.

By share, this clone ranks as medium-sized. The chain couples TRBV30 to TRBJ2-7; D may match TRBD1 or TRBD2 (5 bases each). With 0 bases removed from V and 3 bases from J, the gap between germline ends came to 9 bases. The germline V gene has CDR1 GTSNPN and CDR2 SVGIG (reference sequence). This CDR3 spans 13 amino acids. Here the CDR3 DNA reads TGTGCCTGGAGTGTGGGGACGGGCTACGAGCAGTACTTC. This encodes CAWSVGTGYEQYF.

Points on this clone: The sample carries other DNA sequences with the same CDR3. The genes are TRBV5-1 and TRBJ2-7, with a weak D call TRBD1 (6 bases). The germline CDR1 and CDR2 sequences are SGHRS and YFSETQ. Between the trimmed V and J ends, which lost 0 bases and 7 bases, there was a span of 8 bases. The CDR3 is 12 amino acids. This CDR3 is CASSLGGREQYF. The CDR3 nucleotides are TGCGCCAGCAGCTTGGGGGGGCGGGAGCAGTACTTC.

This CDR3 is CASSPPVRAYTEAFF. The CDR3 nucleotides read TGTGCCAGCTCACCACCGGTAAGGGCTTACACTGAAGCTTTCTTT. This chain connects TRBV18 to TRBJ1-1, with D unclear. From germline, CDR1 is KGHSH and CDR2 LQKENI. Trimming left V 0 bases short and J 3 bases short, with 11 bases between. The CDR3 length is 15 residues.

The chain has TRBV4-1 and TRBJ2-7, with D possibly matching TRBD1 (5 bases). From germline, CDR1 is MGHRA and CDR2 YSYEKL. V gave up 2 bases and J gave up 2 bases, with 16 bases separating them. The CDR3 contains 16 residues. This CDR3 is CASSQSPTEFPYEQYF. CDR3 coding DNA: TGCGCCAGCAGCCAAAGCCCGACAGAGTTTCCCTACGAGCAGTACTTC.

This clone was counted ten times or more. V is TRBV6-6 and J is TRBJ1-2, with 7 bases aligning to TRBD1. CDR1 MNHNY and CDR2 SVGAGI come from the germline V gene (reference sequence). Trimming at V came to 7 bases and at J to 7 bases, leaving 15 bases not matched to a gene. The CDR3 is 15 amino acids. The DNA for the CDR3 is TGTGCCAGCAATGCCAGGGGAGGGGGCGCAGGTGGCTACACCTTC. Amino acids: CASNARGGGAGGYTF.

The chain recombines TRBV4-2 with TRBJ2-1; 12 nucleotides match TRBD2. From germline, CDR1 is LGHNA and CDR2 YNFKEQ. The CDR3 contains 16 residues. V dropped 1 base and J dropped 6; count of bases not matched to a gene: 4. This CDR3 is CASSQGLAGVSNEQFF. The CDR3 region has the DNA TGTGCCAGCAGCCAAGGACTAGCGGGAGTTTCCAATGAGCAGTTCTTC.

The chain couples TRBV28 to TRBJ1-2; TRBD1 aligns across 8 bases. V shed 4 bases and J 4 bases; nucleotides not matched to a gene: 8. The germline CDR1 and CDR2 sequences are MDHEN and SYDVKM. The CDR3 contains 15 residues. CDR3 loop: CASSSIQGATYGYTF. The CDR3 DNA sequence: TGTGCCAGCAGTTCGATCCAGGGGGCCACCTATGGCTACACCTTC.

The chain has TRBV7-2 and TRBJ2-7; D is undetermined. The germline CDR1 and CDR2 sequences are SGHTA and FQGNSA. Trimming cost V 0 bases and J 3 bases, with 6 bases left between them. This CDR3 spans 13 amino acids. For the CDR3, the DNA is TGTGCCAGCAGCTTAGCGGTCCACTACGAGCAGTACTTC. Its protein is CASSLAVHYEQYF. Complete variable domain (other parts from reference TRBV7-2 and TRBJ2-7): GAGVSQSPSNKVTEKGKDVELRCDPISGHTALYWYRQSLGQGLEFLIYFQGNSAPDKSGLPSDRFSAERTGGSVSTLTIQRTQQEDSAVYLCASSLAVHYEQYFGPGTRLTVT.

This chain uses TRBV5-4 with TRBJ2-2; TRBD1 or TRBD2 may be the D gene (5 bases each). The CDR3 runs 14 residues. Germline V gene data show CDR1 as SGHNT and CDR2 as YYREEE (reference sequence). Between the trimmed V and J ends, which lost 4 bases and 2 bases, there was a span of 9 bases. CDR3 sequence reads: CASSPGPNTGELFF. The DNA for the CDR3 is TGTGCCAGCAGCCCGGGACCCAACACCGGGGAGCTGTTTTTT.

The chain has TRBV4-1 and TRBJ2-7; D remains ambiguous. Germline V gene lookup returns CDR1 MGHRA and CDR2 YSYEKL. V lost 1 base, J lost 0 bases, and 10 bases lay in between. CDR3 length: 15 residues. The DNA of the CDR3 is TGCGCCAGCAGCCAAGTTGGGCAGACCTCCTACGAGCAGTACTTC. Protein sequence: CASSQVGQTSYEQYF.

The rearrangement uses TRBV19 and TRBJ1-2; 8 bases match TRBD1. CDR1 is LNHDA and CDR2 is SQIVND in the germline V gene (reference sequence). This CDR3 spans 17 amino acids. The V and J ends lost 7 bases and 4 bases, in that order; junction bases with no gene match: 17. The DNA of the CDR3 is TGTGCCAGTACCTCGGAGAGAAGCCAGGGGGCAGGCTATGGCTACACCTTC. Its protein is CASTSERSQGAGYGYTF.

The chain joins TRBV6-6 to TRBJ2-7, with TRBD2 identical over 7 bases. The CDR3 covers 14 residues. CDR1 is MNHNY and CDR2 is SVGAGI in the germline V gene (reference sequence). V lost 6 bases, J lost 6 bases, and 11 bases stayed unmatched. The CDR3 bases are TGTGCCAGCAGCACCACGGGACTAAACAGCGAGCAGTACTTC. This encodes CASSTTGLNSEQYF.

This chain uses TRBV4-1 with TRBJ1-1, with TRBD1 as a possible D gene (5 bases). Trimming cost V 6 bases and J 4 bases, with 15 bases left between them. The CDR3 has 14 residues. CDR1 and CDR2 (germline): MGHRA, YSYEKL. The CDR3 loop reads CASSWTPGGTEAFF. The CDR3, as DNA: TGCGCCAGCAGTTGGACACCCGGGGGCACTGAAGCTTTCTTT.

The chain combines TRBV7-9 with TRBJ2-1, with D possibly TRBD2 on 7 matching bases. The CDR3 covers 16 residues. Germline CDR1 and CDR2: SEHNR and FQNEAQ (reference sequence). Trimming cost V 2 bases and J 0 bases, with 11 bases left between them. CDR3: CASSLRGASSYNEQFF. The CDR3 DNA is TGTGCCAGCAGCTTACGGGGGGCAAGCTCCTACAATGAGCAGTTCTTC.

This clone was detected only once. This chain uses TRBV19 with TRBJ2-2; possibly TRBD2 for D (6 bases). Germline values: CDR1 LNHDA, CDR2 SQIVND (reference sequence). The CDR3 has 14 residues. Trimming stripped 4 bases from V and 4 bases from J, with 10 bases between. CDR3 loop: CASSTSGVTGELFF. The CDR3 DNA reads TGTGCCAGTAGTACTTCGGGGGTCACCGGGGAGCTGTTTTTT. Drawing the rest from reference TRBV19 and TRBJ2-2, the complete variable domain is DGGITQSPKYLFRKEGQNVTLSCEQNLNHDAMYWYRQDPGQGLRLIYYSQIVNDFQKGDIAEGYSVSREKKESFPLTVTSAQKNPTAFYLCASSTSGVTGELFFGEGSRLTVL.

The rearrangement links TRBV5-1 to TRBJ2-5, with D possibly being TRBD2 (5 bases). The CDR3 is made up of 12 amino acids. Germline V gene lookup returns CDR1 SGHRS and CDR2 YFSETQ. V shed 3 bases and J shed 9 bases, with 12 bases lying between them. The CDR3 DNA is TGCGCCAGCAGCTCCCCCCCCGGGGCCCAGTACTTC. As protein: CASSSPPGAQYF.

The chain links TRBV21-1 to TRBJ2-4; the table's TRBD1 call for D was not verified on the DNA. TRBV21-1 is designated a pseudogene. The CDR3 sequence is 18 residues long. The CDR3 DNA sequence: TGTGCCAGCAGCAAAGATAGGTGGACAGACCTAGCCAAAAACATTCAGTACTTC. It codes for CASSKDRWTDLAKNIQYF.

V and J are TRBV9 and TRBJ1-4; 7 bases fit TRBD1. This CDR3 comprises 17 residues. Germline CDR1 SGDLS, CDR2 YYNGEE. With V trimmed by 4 bases and J by 8 bases, 17 bases remained unmatched. The CDR3 loop is CASSPGTALGSIEKLFF. CDR3 DNA sequence: TGTGCCAGCAGCCCCGGGACAGCGCTAGGCAGTATCGAAAAACTGTTTTTT. Together with reference TRBV9 and TRBJ1-4, the CDR3 gives the full variable domain: DSGVTQTPKHLITATGQRVTLRCSPRSGDLSVYWYQQSLDQGLQFLIQYYNGEERAKGNILERFSAQQFPDLHSELNLSSLELGDSALYFCASSPGTALGSIEKLFFGSGTQLSVL.

The gene calls are TRBV28 and TRBJ2-2; D gene ambiguous. In germline, CDR1 is MDHEN, CDR2 SYDVKM. CDR3 size: 13 residues. V was trimmed by 4 bases and J by 5 bases, leaving 8 bases between them. The CDR3, as DNA: TGTGCCAGCAGTTCTAGGGCGACCGGGGAGCTGTTTTTT. Translated: CASSSRATGELFF. The complete variable domain, with remaining parts taken from reference TRBV28 and TRBJ2-2, reads DVKVTQSSRYLVKRTGEKVFLECVQDMDHENMFWYRQDPGLGLRLIYFSYDVKMKEKGDIPEGYSVSREKKERFSLILESASTNQTSMYLCASSSRATGELFFGEGSRLTVL.

V is TRBV7-9 and J is TRBJ1-2; 7 bases map to TRBD1. Germline V gives CDR1 SEHNR, CDR2 FQNEAQ (reference sequence). This CDR3 has 15 residues. Trimming removed 2 bases from V and 0 bases from J; junction bases left unmatched: 3. CDR3 sequence: CASSLSGGANYGYTF. The CDR3 coding sequence is TGTGCCAGCAGCTTATCAGGGGGAGCTAACTATGGCTACACCTTC.

The J gene is TRBJ2-1, the V gene TRBV19, with 12 positions matching TRBD2. CDR1 is LNHDA and CDR2 is SQIVND in the germline V gene (reference sequence). V dropped 4 bases and J dropped 6; count of bases not matched to a gene: 10. This CDR3 region has 17 residues. For the CDR3, the DNA is TGTGCCAGTAGTAGGCTAGCGGGAGGGATTTTGGGCAATGAGCAGTTCTTC. As protein: CASSRLAGGILGNEQFF.

This rearrangement joins TRBV2 to TRBJ2-7, with D possibly being TRBD2 (6 bases). Trimming pared 8 bases from V and 1 base from J, leaving 12 bases between. This CDR3 is built from 13 residues. Germline CDR1 SNHLY, CDR2 FYNNEI. The CDR3 loop reads CASAGQRSYEQYF. The CDR3 DNA reads as TGTGCCAGCGCGGGGCAACGGTCCTACGAGCAGTACTTC.

The V and J genes are TRBV7-3 and TRBJ2-2; no reliable D call. Germline V lookup: CDR1 SGHTA, CDR2 FQGTGA. Trimming shortened V by 1 base and J by 7 bases, and 10 bases separated the two germline ends. CDR3 size: 14 residues. The CDR3 loop reads CASSLKLGIGELFF. The CDR3 region has the DNA TGTGCCAGCAGCTTAAAGTTAGGGATCGGGGAGCTGTTTTTT.

V and J are TRBV30 and TRBJ1-4; no definite D call. Germline CDR1 and CDR2: GTSNPN and SVGIG (reference sequence). This CDR3 spans 14 amino acids. The germline V and J ends were trimmed by 2 bases and 8 bases, with 15 bases remaining between them. CDR3 in DNA: TGTGCCTGGAGTTTAGCGGCAGTAAAAGAAAAACTGTTTTTT. Encoded protein: CAWSLAAVKEKLFF.

This chain uses TRBV7-9 with TRBJ2-5, with D perhaps TRBD2 (7 bases). V gave up 7 bases and J gave up 3 bases, with 21 bases separating them. The CDR3 length is 16 residues. Germline V gene data show CDR1 as SEHNR and CDR2 as FQNEAQ (reference sequence). The CDR3 loop reads CASTTWGGALEETQYF. CDR3 DNA: TGTGCCAGCACCACGTGGGGGGGGGCGTTGGAAGAGACCCAGTACTTC.